This TCR beta chain was captured in a study of shared clonotypes between healthy human individuals. Deep-level running was used for the assay. Each cell subset's genomic DNA was divided evenly among several immunoSEQ plates. Sequenced by immunoSEQ multiplex PCR; TCRdb stores in-frame clones only, minus some. Of over 2 million clones listed, under 95% are singletons. This clonotype originated in a man aged 18 to 29 in good health. Some clones in this sample may be carry-over from other donors' samples. Sequenced material: naive CD4+ T cells from PBMCs. Stated subset: CD45RA+ positively selected.

As DNA, the CDR3 is TGTGCCAGCAATAGTTTAGCGGGACCGACCTCCTACAATGAGCAGTTCTTC. This codes for CASNSLAGPTSYNEQFF. The chain links TRBV28 to TRBJ2-1; 8 bases match TRBD2. Germline values: CDR1 MDHEN, CDR2 SYDVKM. CDR3 length: 17 amino acids. V lost 7 bases and J lost 0; bases outside the gene matches: 11.